The clone carrying this T cell receptor beta chain was recorded at least ten times. These data come from a study of T cells in Graves' hyperthyroidism and ophthalmopathy. V gave up 5 bases and J gave up 7 bases, with 18 bases separating them. There are 15 residues in the CDR3. Per the germline V gene, CDR1 is SGHTA and CDR2 is FQGNSA. The source material, RNA transcripts, was used to amplify TCR beta CDR3 regions. The HTBI primer set drove a first-round RT-PCR of the TCR CDR3. MiXCR, run by TCRdb on the multiplex PCR reads, gives a single entry per CDR3 protein. The table has over 700,000 distinct CDR3 sequences, 38% seen once.

The sequence was collected from a man aged 18 to 35 with Graves' hyperthyroidism. The chain is built from TRBV7-2 and TRBJ1-5; TRBD1 might be the D (5 bases). Sequencing was carried out using blood. CDR3 residues: CASSEEGPPRQPQHF. The CDR3, as DNA: TGTGCCAGCAGCGAGGAGGGACCGCCCAGGCAGCCCCAGCATTTT.